This T cell receptor (beta chain) was sequenced during a study of cytomegalovirus exposure and HLA in healthy donors. Study-wide points: Among the sequence variants, a highly shared cluster was likely an artifact of sequencing.

As to this clone: The antigen is undetermined.

The CDR3 has 12 amino acids. Trimming stripped 2 bases from V and 4 bases from J, with 6 bases between. In germline, CDR1 is SGHTA, CDR2 FQGNSA. PCR involved 60 Vbeta and 13 Jbeta primers. The protocol was immunoSEQ multiplex PCR, while the TCRdb copy is restricted to in-frame clones and leaves out a portion. The table has around 130,000 clones, roughly 80% seen once; the top ten hold 0.95% to 1.5%. This clonotype was obtained from a boy aged 10-17 years in good health and CMV-seronegative. The V gene is TRBV7-2, the J gene TRBJ2-7, with TRBD1 as a possible D gene (5 bases). Sample: PBMCs. CDR3 bases: TGTGCCAGCAGCTTACAGGGTTACGAGCAGTACTTC. This sequence encodes CASSLQGYEQYF. The full variable domain, with the rest looked up from reference TRBV7-2 and TRBJ2-7, is GAGVSQSPSNKVTEKGKDVELRCDPISGHTALYWYRQSLGQGLEFLIYFQGNSAPDKSGLPSDRFSAERTGGSVSTLTIQRTQQEDSAVYLCASSLQGYEQYFGPGTRLTVT.